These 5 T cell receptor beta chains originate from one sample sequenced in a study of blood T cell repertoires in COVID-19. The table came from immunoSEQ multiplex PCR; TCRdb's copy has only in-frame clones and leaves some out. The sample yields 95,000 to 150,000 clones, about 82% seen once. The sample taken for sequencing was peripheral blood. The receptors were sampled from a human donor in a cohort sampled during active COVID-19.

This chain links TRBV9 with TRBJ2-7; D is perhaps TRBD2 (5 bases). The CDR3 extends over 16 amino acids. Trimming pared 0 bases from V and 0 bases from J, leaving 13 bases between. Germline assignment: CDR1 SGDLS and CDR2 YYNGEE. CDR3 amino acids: CASSVEGSGGSYEQYF. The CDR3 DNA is TGTGCCAGCAGCGTAGAGGGTTCAGGAGGCTCCTACGAGCAGTACTTC.

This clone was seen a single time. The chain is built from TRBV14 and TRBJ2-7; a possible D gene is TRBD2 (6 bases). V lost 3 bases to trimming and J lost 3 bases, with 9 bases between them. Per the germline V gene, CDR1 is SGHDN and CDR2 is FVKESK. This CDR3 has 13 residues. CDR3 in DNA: TGTGCCAGCAGCCAGGGGGGAGTCTACGAGCAGTACTTC. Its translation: CASSQGGVYEQYF. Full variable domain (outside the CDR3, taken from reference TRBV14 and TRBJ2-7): EAGVTQFPSHSVIEKGQTVTLRCDPISGHDNLYWYRRVMGKEIKFLLHFVKESKQDESGMPNNRFLAERTGGTYSTLKVQPAELEDSGVYFCASSQGGVYEQYFGPGTRLTVT.

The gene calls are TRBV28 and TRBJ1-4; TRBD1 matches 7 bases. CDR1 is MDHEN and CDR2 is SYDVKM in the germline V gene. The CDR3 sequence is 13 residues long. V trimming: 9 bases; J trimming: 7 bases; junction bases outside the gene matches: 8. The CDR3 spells CARNGTESEKLFF. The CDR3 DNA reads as TGTGCCAGGAACGGGACAGAAAGTGAAAAACTGTTTTTT.

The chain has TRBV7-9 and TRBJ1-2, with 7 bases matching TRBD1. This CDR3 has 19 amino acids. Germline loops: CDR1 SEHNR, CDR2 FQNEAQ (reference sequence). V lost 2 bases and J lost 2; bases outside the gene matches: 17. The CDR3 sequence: CASSLRLQGTVSRNYGYTF. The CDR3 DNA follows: TGTGCCAGCAGCTTAAGGTTACAGGGGACCGTATCTAGGAACTATGGCTACACCTTC.

The CDR3 region is CASSLDRGRLGNEQFF. Written as DNA, the CDR3 is TGTGCCAGCTCACTTGACAGGGGGCGCTTGGGTAATGAGCAGTTCTTC. V is TRBV18 and J is TRBJ2-1; 10 bases map to TRBD1. The CDR3 runs 16 residues. The junction had 10 bases not matched to a gene; V was cut back by 4 bases and J by 7 bases. In germline, CDR1 is KGHSH, CDR2 LQKENI.